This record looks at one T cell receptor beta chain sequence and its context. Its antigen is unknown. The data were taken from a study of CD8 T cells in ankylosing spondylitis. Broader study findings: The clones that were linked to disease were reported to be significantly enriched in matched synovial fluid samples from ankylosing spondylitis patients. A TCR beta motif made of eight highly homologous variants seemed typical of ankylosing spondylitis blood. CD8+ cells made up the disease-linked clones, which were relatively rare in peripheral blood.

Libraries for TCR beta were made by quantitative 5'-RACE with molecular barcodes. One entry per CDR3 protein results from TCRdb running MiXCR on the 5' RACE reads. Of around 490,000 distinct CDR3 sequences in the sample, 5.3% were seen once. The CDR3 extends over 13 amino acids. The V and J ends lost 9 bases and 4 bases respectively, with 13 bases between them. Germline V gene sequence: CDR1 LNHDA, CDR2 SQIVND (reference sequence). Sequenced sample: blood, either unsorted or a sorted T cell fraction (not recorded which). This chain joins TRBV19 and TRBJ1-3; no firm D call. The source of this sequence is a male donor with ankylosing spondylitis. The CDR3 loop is CASHRRYGNTIYF. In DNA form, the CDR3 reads TGTGCCAGCCATCGGAGGTACGGAAACACCATATATTTT.